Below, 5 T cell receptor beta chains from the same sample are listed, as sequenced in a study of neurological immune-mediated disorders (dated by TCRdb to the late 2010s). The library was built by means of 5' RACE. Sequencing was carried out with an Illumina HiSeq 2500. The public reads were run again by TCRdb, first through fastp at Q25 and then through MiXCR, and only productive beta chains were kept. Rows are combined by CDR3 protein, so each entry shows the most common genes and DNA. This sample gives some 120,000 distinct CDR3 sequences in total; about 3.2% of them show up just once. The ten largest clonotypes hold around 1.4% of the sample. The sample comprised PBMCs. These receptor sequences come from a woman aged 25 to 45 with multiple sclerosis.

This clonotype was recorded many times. The CDR3 spells CASSLNPPGNQPQHF. The CDR3, as DNA: TGTGCCAGCAGTTTAAACCCCCCAGGCAATCAGCCCCAGCATTTT. This sequence joins TRBV12-3 or TRBV12-4 and TRBJ1-5; D is unresolved. The CDR3 covers 15 residues. The germline V and J ends were trimmed by 2 bases and 2 bases, with 10 bases remaining between them.

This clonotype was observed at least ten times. CDR3 DNA sequence: TGTGCCAGCAGCCAACCCGGGACAGGAAGCTACGAGCAGTACTTC. It yields the protein CASSQPGTGSYEQYF. The chain combines TRBV3-1 with TRBJ2-7; 8 bases map to TRBD1. The CDR3 is made up of 15 amino acids. V lost 2 bases, J lost 3 bases, and 6 bases stayed unmatched. Germline-derived CDR1 and CDR2 are LGHDT and YNNKEL (reference sequence).

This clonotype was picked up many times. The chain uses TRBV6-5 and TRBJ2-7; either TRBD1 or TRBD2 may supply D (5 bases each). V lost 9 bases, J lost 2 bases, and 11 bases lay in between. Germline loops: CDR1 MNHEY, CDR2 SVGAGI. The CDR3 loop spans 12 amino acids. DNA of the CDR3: TGTGCCAGAAGGGACCTAACCTACGAGCAGTACTTC. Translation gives CARRDLTYEQYF.

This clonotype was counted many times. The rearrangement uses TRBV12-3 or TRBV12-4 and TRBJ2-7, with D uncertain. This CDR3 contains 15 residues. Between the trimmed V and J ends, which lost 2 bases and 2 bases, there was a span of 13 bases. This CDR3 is CASSLLTLGTYEQYF. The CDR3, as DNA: TGTGCCAGCAGTTTATTGACCCTGGGGACCTACGAGCAGTACTTC.

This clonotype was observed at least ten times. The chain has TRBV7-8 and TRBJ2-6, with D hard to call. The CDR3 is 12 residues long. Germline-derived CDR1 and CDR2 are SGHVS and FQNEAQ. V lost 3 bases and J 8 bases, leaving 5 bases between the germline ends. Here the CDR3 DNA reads TGTGCCAGCAGCTTTATTACCAACGTCCTGACTTTC. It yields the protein CASSFITNVLTF.